This TCR beta chain was identified during a study of a mutant IDH1 vaccine in newly diagnosed glioma. Regarding the study as a whole: Pseudoprogression appears to have had no connection to changes in top peripheral T cell clonotypes.

With respect to this clone: No antigen is known for it.

Libraries were prepared by immunoSEQ multiplex PCR; TCRdb keeps only in-frame clonotypes and omits some of them. This sample has some 42,000 clones; about 83% occur once, and the top ten carry roughly 5%. Time point denoted: week 35, safety follow-up. Doses comprised 300 ug of mutant IDH1 20-mer peptide each, plus topical imiquimod. The CDR3 runs 15 residues. V gave up 5 bases and J gave up 7 bases; unmatched junction bases: 12. Germline-derived CDR1 and CDR2 are SGHTA and FQGNSA. The specimen comprised PBMCs, sampled from a glioma patient whose treatment included an IDH1 peptide vaccine. V is TRBV7-2 and J is TRBJ1-2, with 8 bases identical to TRBD1. The clonotype originates from a woman aged 50 to 65 with glioma. CDR3 in DNA: TGTGCCAGCAGCCTTCCCGCAGGGGGCGAGGGTGGCTACACCTTC. Its translation is CASSLPAGGEGGYTF.